This TCR beta chain was recorded in a study of OX40 agonist ivuxolimab in advanced cancers. Study background: Earlier anti-PD-1, anti-PD-L1 or anti-CTLA-4 therapy was permitted; around 40% had received some.

Data came from immunoSEQ multiplex PCR; TCRdb stores just in-frame clones and leaves some out. In the table there are around 97,000 clones, approximately 80% of which are singletons. The CDR3 length is 14 residues. The ends were cut back, 5 bases at V and 0 bases at J, with 10 bases in the middle. Germline CDR1 SGHTA, CDR2 FQGNSA. This receptor was taken from an adult with an advanced solid tumor such as melanoma, head and neck, liver or kidney cancer. The sample in question was CD4+ or CD8+ T cells sorted from blood, obtained in a trial of the OX40 agonist ivuxolimab. V is TRBV7-2 and J is TRBJ1-1; D remains unclear. CDR3 sequence: CASSPDPLNTEAFF. DNA of the CDR3: TGTGCCAGCAGCCCGGACCCCCTGAACACTGAAGCTTTCTTT. Using reference TRBV7-2 and TRBJ1-1 for the parts outside the CDR3, the full variable domain is GAGVSQSPSNKVTEKGKDVELRCDPISGHTALYWYRQSLGQGLEFLIYFQGNSAPDKSGLPSDRFSAERTGGSVSTLTIQRTQQEDSAVYLCASSPDPLNTEAFFGQGTRLTVV.